This TCR beta chain appears in the sequencing data of a study of Graves' ophthalmopathy and Graves' hyperthyroidism. Overall study results and limits: The model reached just under 71% sensitivity and about 73% specificity for predicting ophthalmopathy progression.

Germline CDR1 is LNHDA and CDR2 is SQIVND (reference sequence). CDR3 length: 20 amino acids. V was shortened by 9 bases and J by 2 bases, with 29 bases between the two germline ends. As to this clonotype: Its antigen remains unknown.

Participants with hyperthyroidism, aged 18 to 65, were newly diagnosed with under 2 months' duration. Symptoms, serum thyroxine and TRAb, thyroid ultrasound, and orbital computed tomography formed the diagnostic basis. TCR beta CDR3 amplification used RNA transcripts. An opening RT-PCR round employed HTBI primers and preceded a second-round multiplex PCR. TCRdb re-analysed the multiplex PCR reads in MiXCR, keeping a single row per CDR3 protein. The table records some 1.1 million distinct CDR3 sequences, about 36% of them present only once. Sequencing used peripheral blood or thyroid tissue (not recorded which). This TCR was sampled from an adult man with Graves' hyperthyroidism. This chain connects TRBV19 to TRBJ2-6; the D gene could be TRBD1 or TRBD2 (5 bases each). CDR3 sequence: CASSLGLGEKGPAGANVLTF. CDR3 nucleotides: TGTGCCAGCAGCTTAGGGTTGGGGGAGAAGGGCCCGGCTGGGGCCAACGTCCTGACTTTC. The full variable domain, completed using reference TRBV19 and TRBJ2-6, is DGGITQSPKYLFRKEGQNVTLSCEQNLNHDAMYWYRQDPGQGLRLIYYSQIVNDFQKGDIAEGYSVSREKKESFPLTVTSAQKNPTAFYLCASSLGLGEKGPAGANVLTFGAGSRLTVL.